These T cell receptor beta chains were read from a single sample in a study of read filtering for tumor transcriptome and immune sequencing. TCRdb called the reads again in MiXCR, with one record for every CDR3 protein. The table includes over 80,000 distinct CDR3 sequences, about 12% detected once. Input material: a population of CD138-negative cells sorted from bone marrow. The receptors stem from a donor at least 40 years old with multiple myeloma. Each CDR3 is given with its conserved first and last residue. D genes are given only for firm matches. Some rows mark clone size as missing; the rest say once, few, many or name a class of expanded clone.

.	TRBV18	.	TRBJ2-3	CASSPSGSDTQYF	TGTGCCAGCTCACCAAGCGGATCAGATACGCAGTATTTT
few	TRBV11-3	TRBD1	TRBJ2-1	CASSLAENRGYYNEQFF	TGTGCCAGCAGCTTAGCAGAGAACAGGGGCTATTACAATGAGCAGTTCTTC
few	TRBV5-4	.	TRBJ2-5	CASSLGPKPEETQYF	TGTGCCAGCAGCTTGGGTCCAAAACCCGAAGAGACCCAGTACTTC
few	TRBV29-1	TRBD2	TRBJ2-1	CSVEERGGLAEGFDYNGQFF	TGCAGCGTTGAAGAAAGGGGGGGACTAGCGGAGGGGTTTGATTACAATGGGCAGTTCTTC
many	TRBV20-1	TRBD2	TRBJ2-7	CSARVSSGRGNEQYF	TGCAGTGCTAGAGTGTCTAGCGGGAGGGGAAACGAGCAGTACTTC
many	TRBV4-1	.	TRBJ2-7	CASSQEQGEQYF	TGCGCCAGCAGCCAAGAACAAGGCGAGCAGTACTTC
many	TRBV12-3/TRBV12-4	.	TRBJ2-3	CASSISTSTDTQYF	TGTGCCAGCAGCATATCCACTAGCACAGATACGCAGTATTTT
many	TRBV20-1	.	TRBJ2-5	CSATGGQVGETQYF	TGCAGTGCTACGGGGGGACAGGTCGGGGAGACCCAGTACTTC
.	TRBV6-5	.	TRBJ1-3	CASSPDRPGVGNTIYF	TGTGCCAGCAGCCCCGACCGGCCCGGGGTTGGAAACACCATATATTTT
many	TRBV7-2	.	TRBJ1-4	CASSLRRGEKLFF	TGTGCCAGCAGCTTAAGGCGCGGGGAAAAACTGTTTTTT
.	TRBV28	.	TRBJ2-2	CASSPEDANTGELFF	TGTGCCAGCAGCCCGGAAGACGCGAACACCGGGGAGCTGTTTTTT
many	TRBV7-8	.	TRBJ2-5	CASSSFSRRGRETQYF	TGTGCCAGCAGCTCCTTCTCTCGCCGCGGGCGAGAGACCCAGTACTTC
many	TRBV4-1	.	TRBJ2-3	CASSQEGSGTDTQYF	TGCGCCAGCAGCCAAGAGGGAAGCGGGACAGATACGCAGTATTTT
many	TRBV28	.	TRBJ1-1	CASSPTAGTGREAFF	TGTGCCAGCAGCCCTACGGCAGGGACTGGAAGGGAAGCTTTCTTT
many	TRBV21-1	.	TRBJ1-5	CASSKRTSNQPQHF	TGTGCCAGCAGCAAAAGGACGAGCAATCAGCCCCAGCATTTT
.	TRBV29-1	.	TRBJ2-5	CSVGSAQETQYF	TGCAGCGTTGGGTCAGCCCAAGAGACCCAGTACTTC
many	TRBV7-9	TRBD2	TRBJ2-3	CASSLASSGSSDTQYF	TGTGCCAGCAGCTTAGCTTCTAGCGGGAGCTCAGATACGCAGTATTTT
many	TRBV2	TRBD1	TRBJ1-5	CASGRDRGQPQHF	TGTGCCAGCGGACGAGACAGGGGTCAGCCCCAGCATTTT
many	TRBV5-1	.	TRBJ2-1	CASSWTPGVYNEQFF	TGCGCCAGCAGTTGGACCCCTGGGGTATACAATGAGCAGTTCTTC
many	TRBV7-9	.	TRBJ2-7	CASSARYEQYF	TGTGCCAGCAGCGCCCGTTACGAGCAGTACTTC
many	TRBV30	TRBD1	TRBJ1-5	CAWDRGPYSNQPQHF	TGTGCCTGGGACAGGGGGCCATATAGCAATCAGCCCCAGCATTTT
many	TRBV7-9	TRBD2	TRBJ2-7	CASSSGTTGYEQYF	TGTGCCAGCAGCTCGGGGACTACCGGTTACGAGCAGTACTTC
many	TRBV5-4	.	TRBJ2-4	CATSVGSKNIQYF	TGTGCCACCTCTGTGGGGTCCAAAAACATTCAGTACTTC
many	TRBV20-1	TRBD2	TRBJ2-7	CSARIGGSLYEQYF	TGCAGTGCTAGGATTGGCGGGAGTCTCTACGAGCAGTACTTC
many	TRBV18	.	TRBJ1-5	CASSPPIQNQPQHF	TGTGCCAGCTCACCACCGATACAGAATCAGCCCCAGCATTTT
many	TRBV5-1	TRBD2	TRBJ2-1	CASSLVAGVWNEQFF	TGCGCCAGCAGCTTGGTAGCGGGAGTCTGGAATGAGCAGTTCTTC
many	TRBV28	.	TRBJ2-7	CASSLKTDYEQYF	TGTGCCAGCAGTCTTAAGACGGACTACGAGCAGTACTTC
many	TRBV25-1	TRBD2	TRBJ2-7	CASSGSSGRGYEQYF	TGTGCCAGCAGTGGGTCTAGCGGGAGAGGATACGAGCAGTACTTC